This T cell receptor beta chain was sequenced for a study of blood T cells in healthy people across ages. Study findings and constraints: Unsorted PBMCs blocked a conclusive comparison of naive and antigen-experienced cells. A strong correlation was seen between TCR beta diversity and naive T cell percentage.

CDR1 SEHNR and CDR2 FQNEAQ come from the germline V gene (reference sequence). Trimming took 2 bases from V and 5 from J, leaving 18 bases between them. The CDR3 extends over 16 amino acids. This clonotype occurred once. Its target is not known. For the second PCR, which ran for about 7 to 11 cycles, a sample-barcoded 5' primer and a J-beta primer mix were used. Every single cDNA molecule received a tag from a template-switch adaptor with 12 random nucleotides. TCRdb ran MiXCR on the 5' RACE reads and lists one entry per CDR3 protein. The data contain 650,000 to 700,000 distinct CDR3 sequences, roughly half of them singletons.

The receptor comes from a woman of 80 years or more in good health. The V gene is TRBV7-9, the J gene TRBJ2-5, with a tentative D call TRBD2 (5 bases). The sequenced material came from blood. The CDR3 loop reads CASSLSTVGVLETQYF. DNA of the CDR3: TGTGCCAGCAGCTTATCCACGGTCGGGGTTTTGGAGACCCAGTACTTC. The whole variable domain, filled in from reference TRBV7-9 and TRBJ2-5, reads DTGVSQNPRHKITKRGQNVTFRCDPISEHNRLYWYRQTLGQGPEFLTYFQNEAQLEKSRLLSDRFSAERPKGSFSTLEIQRTEQGDSAMYLCASSLSTVGVLETQYFGPGTRLLVL.